The source of this TCR beta chain is a study of a mutant IDH1 vaccine in newly diagnosed glioma. Turning to the study itself: Therapy received beforehand was radiotherapy, temozolomide, or both, with most patients given both.

Profiling relied on immunoSEQ multiplex PCR, and the TCRdb table lists in-frame clones only, not all of them. Altogether around 85,000 clones are present, 65% to 90% being singletons, with the ten largest covering approximately 2%. Stated time point: week 23, last vaccination. What each vaccine dose contained was 300 ug of mutant IDH1 20-mer peptide, accompanied by topical imiquimod. With regard to this clone: The antigen is not known.

The CDR3 contains 14 residues. V lost 4 bases and J 8 bases, leaving 17 bases between the germline ends. Per the germline V gene, CDR1 is LNHDA and CDR2 is SQIVND (reference sequence). The input for sequencing was PBMCs, taken from a glioma patient whose treatment included an IDH1 peptide vaccine. The receptor was derived from a man aged 30 to 45 with glioma. Some clones in this sample may be carry-over from other donors' samples. The chain employs TRBV19 and TRBJ1-2, with D perhaps matching TRBD1 (6 bases). The CDR3 bases are TGTGCCAGTAGTAATTGGACAGACGGGAGGGGCTACACCTTC. Amino acids: CASSNWTDGRGYTF.